This entry lists 15 T cell receptor beta chains sequenced from one sample in a study of OX40 agonist ivuxolimab in advanced cancers. Only in-frame clones appear in the TCRdb table, and some are missing; sequencing was by immunoSEQ multiplex PCR. There are tens of thousands of clones in the sample; 80% to 90% occur only once, and approximately 2% lies in the top ten. This sample comprised CD4+ or CD8+ T cells sorted from blood, obtained in a trial of the OX40 agonist ivuxolimab. These receptors all come from an adult with an advanced solid tumor such as melanoma, head and neck, liver or kidney cancer.

The chain links TRBV5-8 to TRBJ1-6; D remains unclear. V was cut by 5 bases and J by 4 bases, with 16 bases left in between. This CDR3 is 16 amino acids long. Germline V CDR1 and CDR2: SGHTS, YDEGEE. The CDR3 loop reads CASRALSNLYNSPLHF. For the CDR3, the DNA is TGTGCCAGCAGGGCCCTGAGTAACCTTTATAATTCACCCCTCCACTTT.

V usage is TRBV9 and J usage is TRBJ2-7; D is unresolved. V was clipped by 0 bases and J by 6 bases, with 10 bases between them. The CDR3 consists of 13 residues. The germline gives CDR1 SGDLS, CDR2 YYNGEE. CDR3 region: CASSVELSSEQYF. For the CDR3, the DNA is TGTGCCAGCAGCGTAGAATTAAGCTCCGAGCAGTACTTC.

The chain recombines TRBV30 with TRBJ1-1, with D possibly being TRBD1 (6 bases). Trimming took off 4 bases at V and 5 bases at J, with 11 bases between the two ends. Germline CDR1 and CDR2: GTSNPN and SVGIG (reference sequence). This CDR3 spans 12 amino acids. The CDR3 region has the DNA TGTGCCTGGACAAGGGGGGGAACTGAAGCTTTCTTT. Amino acid sequence: CAWTRGGTEAFF.

V and J are TRBV7-2 and TRBJ2-7; tentative D call: TRBD2 (6 bases). The CDR3 has 15 amino acids. With 7 bases removed from V and 8 bases from J, the gap between germline ends came to 24 bases. Germline CDR1 is SGHTA and CDR2 is FQGNSA. CDR3 nucleotides: TGTGCCAGCACCCTAGGAGGGCAGGGCGGAGGTCAGCAGTACTTC. Translation: CASTLGGQGGGQQYF.

This chain joins TRBV6-1 and TRBJ1-2; 11 bases match TRBD1. This CDR3 has 14 residues. V shed 5 bases and J 6 bases; nucleotides not matched to a gene: 5. Germline CDR1 MNHNS, CDR2 SASEGT. CDR3 bases: TGTGCCAGCAGTCAGGACAGGGGGCGCGATGGCTACACCTTC. As protein: CASSQDRGRDGYTF.

V is TRBV27 and J is TRBJ2-1; 10 nucleotides agree with TRBD1. V lost 2 bases and J lost 6; bases outside the gene matches: 4. Germline V gives CDR1 MNHEY, CDR2 SMNVEV (reference sequence). CDR3 length: 15 amino acids. Written as DNA, the CDR3 is TGTGCCAGCAGTTTAAGACAGGGGGCCGGCAATGAGCAGTTCTTC. Amino acids: CASSLRQGAGNEQFF.

The genes are TRBV14 and TRBJ2-7; possibly TRBD1 for D (7 bases). The CDR3 totals 15 residues. V lost 1 base and J 5 bases, leaving 15 bases between the germline ends. The V gene's germline CDR1 is SGHDN and CDR2 FVKESK. The CDR3 coding sequence is TGTGCCAGCAGCCAAGTCCAAGGGGGCGGGGACGAGCAGTACTTC. Its protein product is CASSQVQGGGDEQYF.

The chain links TRBV19 to TRBJ1-3; weak D call: TRBD1 (6 bases). Trimming removed 5 bases from V and 2 bases from J, with 16 bases in between. CDR3 length: 16 amino acids. Germline-derived CDR1 and CDR2 are LNHDA and SQIVND (reference sequence). The CDR3, as DNA: TGTGCCAGTAGTCTAAGGACAGAATTAACTGGAAACACCATATATTTT. Amino acid sequence: CASSLRTELTGNTIYF.

The chain combines TRBV6-4 with TRBJ2-1; TRBD2 matches at 15 bases. The J segment lost 10 bases and the V segment lost 6 bases, leaving 10 bases of the junction unmatched. Looked up from germline, CDR1 is MRHNA and CDR2 is SNTAGT. The CDR3 extends over 16 amino acids. In nucleotides, the CDR3 is TGTGCCAGCAGCCCCGCCGGGACTAGCGGGAGGTGGGAGCAGTTCTTC. It is translated as CASSPAGTSGRWEQFF.

The chain uses TRBV7-9 and TRBJ1-2, with D unclear. CDR1 and CDR2 from the germline V gene are SEHNR and FQNEAQ (reference sequence). The V and J ends lost 1 base and 3 bases respectively, with 15 bases between them. CDR3 length: 16 residues. CDR3 sequence: CASSLGPRGGHYGYTF. Here the CDR3 DNA reads TGTGCCAGCAGCTTAGGCCCTCGGGGAGGGCACTATGGCTACACCTTC.

This chain uses TRBV25-1 with TRBJ1-3; D uncertain. CDR3 length: 15 amino acids. CDR1 and CDR2 from the germline V gene are MGHDK and SYGVNS. Trimming stripped 4 bases from V and 0 bases from J, with 10 bases between. CDR3 coding DNA: TGTGCCAGCAGTGCAGCGGGGAGCTCTGGAAACACCATATATTTT. This sequence encodes CASSAAGSSGNTIYF.

The chain employs TRBV14 and TRBJ1-3; no clear D. Deletions cut 2 bases from V and 4 bases from J, with 6 bases between. Germline-derived CDR1 and CDR2 are SGHDN and FVKESK. The CDR3 contains 13 residues. CDR3 region: CASSQTTGNTIYF. The DNA for the CDR3 is TGTGCCAGCAGCCAAACAACCGGAAACACCATATATTTT.

The chain uses TRBV28 and TRBJ1-2, with D perhaps TRBD1 (6 bases). CDR1 and CDR2 (germline): MDHEN, SYDVKM. This CDR3 contains 14 residues. Trimming took off 4 bases at V and 3 bases at J, with 12 bases between the two ends. The CDR3 protein is CASSSTDRYYGYTF. The CDR3, as DNA: TGTGCCAGCAGTTCCACGGACAGATACTATGGCTACACCTTC.

V and J are TRBV28 and TRBJ2-1, with 7 positions matching TRBD1. The CDR3 extends over 12 amino acids. J lost 14 bases, V lost 5 bases, and 9 bases had no gene match. Per the germline V gene, CDR1 is MDHEN and CDR2 is SYDVKM. CDR3 residues: CASSLRQGSKFF. CDR3 sequence (DNA): TGTGCCAGCAGTCTCAGACAGGGCTCGAAGTTCTTC.

This clone occurred a few times. J is TRBJ2-1 and V is TRBV2, with TRBD2 matching over 11 bases. CDR1 is SNHLY, CDR2 FYNNEI, per germline. J was trimmed by 4 bases and V by 1 base; bases with no gene match: 3. CDR3 size: 16 residues. CDR3 sequence (DNA): TGTGCCAGCAGTGAAGGACTAGCGGGGATATACAATGAGCAGTTCTTC. It codes for CASSEGLAGIYNEQFF. Supplemented by reference TRBV2 and TRBJ2-1, the full variable domain reads EPEVTQTPSHQVTQMGQEVILRCVPISNHLYFYWYRQILGQKVEFLVSFYNNEISEKSEIFDDQFSVERPDGSNFTLKIRSTKLEDSAMYFCASSEGLAGIYNEQFFGPGTRLTVL.